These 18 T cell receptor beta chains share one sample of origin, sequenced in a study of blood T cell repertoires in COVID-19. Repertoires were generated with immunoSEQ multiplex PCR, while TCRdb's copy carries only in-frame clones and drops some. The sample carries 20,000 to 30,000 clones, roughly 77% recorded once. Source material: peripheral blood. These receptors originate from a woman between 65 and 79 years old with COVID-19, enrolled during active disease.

The CDR3 here is CASSFGQGRSGANVLTF. The CDR3 nucleotides read TGTGCCAGCAGCTTCGGACAGGGAAGATCTGGGGCCAACGTCCTGACTTTC. The rearrangement uses TRBV7-8 and TRBJ2-6; 8 nucleotides match TRBD1. CDR1 is SGHVS and CDR2 is FQNEAQ in the germline V gene. The CDR3 runs 17 residues. V dropped 3 bases and J dropped 1; count of bases not matched to a gene: 5.

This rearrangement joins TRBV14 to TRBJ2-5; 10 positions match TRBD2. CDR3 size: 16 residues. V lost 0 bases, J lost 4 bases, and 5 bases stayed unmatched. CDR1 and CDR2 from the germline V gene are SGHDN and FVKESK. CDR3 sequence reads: CASSQERLAGVETQYF. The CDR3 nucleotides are TGTGCCAGCAGCCAAGAGCGGCTAGCGGGAGTAGAGACCCAGTACTTC.

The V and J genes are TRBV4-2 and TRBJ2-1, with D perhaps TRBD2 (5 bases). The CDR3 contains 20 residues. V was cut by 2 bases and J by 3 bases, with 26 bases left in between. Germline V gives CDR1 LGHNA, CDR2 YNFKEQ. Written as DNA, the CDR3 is TGTGCCAGCAGCCAACCCTCCAAAAGAGCCCTCGGGAAGTTCTACAATGAGCAGTTCTTC. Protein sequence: CASSQPSKRALGKFYNEQFF.

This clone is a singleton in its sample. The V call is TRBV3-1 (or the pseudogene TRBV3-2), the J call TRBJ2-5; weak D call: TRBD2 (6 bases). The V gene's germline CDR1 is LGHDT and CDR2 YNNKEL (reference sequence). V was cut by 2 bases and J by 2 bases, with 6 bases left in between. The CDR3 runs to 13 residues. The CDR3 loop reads CASSQRGQETQYF. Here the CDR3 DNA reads TGTGCCAGCAGCCAACGGGGGCAAGAGACCCAGTACTTC.

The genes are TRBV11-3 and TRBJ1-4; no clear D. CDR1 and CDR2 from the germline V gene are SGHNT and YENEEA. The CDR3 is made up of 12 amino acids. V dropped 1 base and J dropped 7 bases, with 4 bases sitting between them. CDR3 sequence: CASSLVAEKLFF. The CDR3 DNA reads TGTGCCAGCAGCTTAGTGGCTGAAAAACTGTTTTTT.

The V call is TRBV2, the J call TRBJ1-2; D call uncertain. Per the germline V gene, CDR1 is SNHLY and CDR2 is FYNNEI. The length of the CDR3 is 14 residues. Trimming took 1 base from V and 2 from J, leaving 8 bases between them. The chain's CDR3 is CASSEDARNYGYTF. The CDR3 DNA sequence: TGTGCCAGCAGTGAAGATGCCAGGAACTATGGCTACACCTTC.

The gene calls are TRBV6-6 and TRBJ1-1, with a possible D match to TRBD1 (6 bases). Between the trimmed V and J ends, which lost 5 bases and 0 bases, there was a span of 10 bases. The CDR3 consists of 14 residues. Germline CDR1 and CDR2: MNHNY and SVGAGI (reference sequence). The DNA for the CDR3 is TGTGCCAGCAGTGACCGACAGGTGAACACTGAAGCTTTCTTT. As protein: CASSDRQVNTEAFF.

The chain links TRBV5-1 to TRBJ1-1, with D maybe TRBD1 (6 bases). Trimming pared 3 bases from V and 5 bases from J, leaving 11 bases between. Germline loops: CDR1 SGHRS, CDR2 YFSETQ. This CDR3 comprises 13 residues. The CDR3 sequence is CASSWGRGTEAFF. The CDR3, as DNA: TGCGCCAGCAGCTGGGGCAGGGGAACTGAAGCTTTCTTT.

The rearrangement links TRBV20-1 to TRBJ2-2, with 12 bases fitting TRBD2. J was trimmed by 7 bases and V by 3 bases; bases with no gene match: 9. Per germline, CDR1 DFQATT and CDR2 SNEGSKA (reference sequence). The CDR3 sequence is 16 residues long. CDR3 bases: TGCAGTGCTAGTGAGACTAGCGGGAGTAGGATCGGGGAGCTGTTTTTT. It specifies CSASETSGSRIGELFF.

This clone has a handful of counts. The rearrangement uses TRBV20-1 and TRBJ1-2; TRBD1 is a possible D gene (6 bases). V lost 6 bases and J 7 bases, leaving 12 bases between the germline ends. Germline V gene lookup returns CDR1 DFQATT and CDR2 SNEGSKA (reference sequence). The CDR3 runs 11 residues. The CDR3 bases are TGCAGTGCCAAGAGGGGGAGTGGCTACACCTTC. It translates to CSAKRGSGYTF.

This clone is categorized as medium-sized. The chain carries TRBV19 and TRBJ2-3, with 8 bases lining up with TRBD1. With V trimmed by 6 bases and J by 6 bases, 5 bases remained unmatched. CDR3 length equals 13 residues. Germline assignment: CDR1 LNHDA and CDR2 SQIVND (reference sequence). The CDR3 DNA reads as TGTGCCAGTAGCGTATGGGACAGGGATACGCAGTATTTT. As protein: CASSVWDRDTQYF.

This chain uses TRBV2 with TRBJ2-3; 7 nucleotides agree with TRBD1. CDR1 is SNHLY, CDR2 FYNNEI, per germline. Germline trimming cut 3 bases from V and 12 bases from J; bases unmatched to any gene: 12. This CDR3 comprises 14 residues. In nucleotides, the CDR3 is TGTGCCAGCAGTGAGCCCTTACAGGGGCCCCGCCAGTATTTT. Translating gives CASSEPLQGPRQYF.

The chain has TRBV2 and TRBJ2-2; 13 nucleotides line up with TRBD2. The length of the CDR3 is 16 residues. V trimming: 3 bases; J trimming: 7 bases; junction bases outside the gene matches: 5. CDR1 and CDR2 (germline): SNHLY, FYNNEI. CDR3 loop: CASSEGTSGVYGELFF. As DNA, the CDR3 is TGTGCCAGCAGTGAGGGGACTAGCGGGGTTTACGGGGAGCTGTTTTTT.

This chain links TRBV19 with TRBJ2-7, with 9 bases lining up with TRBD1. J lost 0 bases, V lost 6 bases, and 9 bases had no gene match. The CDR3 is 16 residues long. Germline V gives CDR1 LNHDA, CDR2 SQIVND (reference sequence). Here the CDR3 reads CASRSRRGQGSYEQYF. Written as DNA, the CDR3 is TGTGCCAGTAGATCGAGGCGGGGACAGGGCTCCTACGAGCAGTACTTC.

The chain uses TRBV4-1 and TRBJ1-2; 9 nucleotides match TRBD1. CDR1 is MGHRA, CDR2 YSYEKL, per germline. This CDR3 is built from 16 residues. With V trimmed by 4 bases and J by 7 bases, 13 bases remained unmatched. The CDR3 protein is CASSPAGTGGKVGYTF. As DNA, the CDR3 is TGCGCCAGCAGCCCGGCCGGAACAGGGGGCAAGGTTGGCTACACCTTC.

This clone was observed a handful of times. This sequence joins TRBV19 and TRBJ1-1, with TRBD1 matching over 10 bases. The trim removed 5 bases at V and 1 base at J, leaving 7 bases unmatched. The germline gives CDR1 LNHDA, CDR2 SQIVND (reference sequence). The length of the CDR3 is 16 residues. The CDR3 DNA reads TGTGCCAGTAGTGCCCTGGACAGGGGGTCGAACACTGAAGCTTTCTTT. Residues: CASSALDRGSNTEAFF.

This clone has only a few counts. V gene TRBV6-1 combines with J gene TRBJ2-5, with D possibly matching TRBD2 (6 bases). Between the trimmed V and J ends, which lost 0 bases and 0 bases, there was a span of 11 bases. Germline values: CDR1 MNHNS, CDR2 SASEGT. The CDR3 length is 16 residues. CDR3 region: CASSEADGDYQETQYF. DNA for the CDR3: TGTGCCAGCAGTGAAGCGGATGGGGACTACCAAGAGACCCAGTACTTC.

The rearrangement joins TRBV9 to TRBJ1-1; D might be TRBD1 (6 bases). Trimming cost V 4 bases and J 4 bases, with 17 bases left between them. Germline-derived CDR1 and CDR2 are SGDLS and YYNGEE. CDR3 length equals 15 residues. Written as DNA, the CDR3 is TGTGCCAGCAGCACAAACAGGGATGGGAGCACTGAAGCTTTCTTT. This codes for CASSTNRDGSTEAFF.